This T cell receptor (beta chain) was obtained from a study of T cells in localized non-small cell lung cancer. Study conclusions and caveats: Peak T cell clonality was found in uninvolved adjacent lung, exceeding tumor. The study linked higher blood T cell density to longer overall survival.

Trimming stripped 0 bases from V and 0 bases from J, with 12 bases between. Germline V gene sequence: CDR1 GTSNPN, CDR2 SVGIG (reference sequence). The CDR3 consists of 16 residues. Worth noting for this clone: What it recognizes is unknown.

Method: immunoSEQ multiplex PCR; TCRdb's copy keeps in-frame clones and lacks some. The sample contains over 30,000 clones, 85% to 90% of which appear only once. This sample comprised peripheral blood, obtained before any cancer treatment. The gene calls are TRBV30 and TRBJ1-5; D gene uncertain. The TCR was taken from a man aged 35-75 years with stage I lung adenocarcinoma. The CDR3 protein is CAWSVEGSYSNQPQHF. Written as DNA, the CDR3 is TGTGCCTGGAGTGTAGAGGGATCCTATAGCAATCAGCCCCAGCATTTT.